This T cell receptor beta chain comes out of a study of T cell clonality in common variable immunodeficiency. Study-wide results and limits: Shared TCRbeta clones were fewer between CVID subjects than controls. In common variable immunodeficiency, TCR beta chains reportedly carried fewer deletions and N-nucleotide insertions. TCRbeta clonality was increased in CVID versus healthy controls. Repertoire-complication correlations in CVID were limited by patient heterogeneity.

TCRdb keeps only in-frame clones here, not all; method: immunoSEQ multiplex PCR. This repertoire holds about 42,000 clones, and none appear only once. Germline V gene data show CDR1 as DFQATT and CDR2 as SNEGSKA (reference sequence). The CDR3 loop spans 18 amino acids. The V gene end was trimmed by 0 bases and the J gene end by 5 bases; junction bases not matched to a gene: 15. Ten or more counts support this clone. No antigen is known for it. The read gets to within 3 residues of the CDR3 end, and the germline J gene fills in the rest. This receptor was obtained from a person aged 18 to 69 in good health. The chain uses TRBV20-1 and TRBJ2-5, with 10 bases lining up with TRBD2. The sequenced sample was peripheral blood mononuclear cells. CDR3 sequence: CSAREMALGTSEEETQYF. CDR3 DNA, as far as it was read: TGCAGTGCTAGAGAGATGGCCCTCGGGACTAGCGAGGAGGAGACC.